The 27 T cell receptor beta chains given below trace back to one sample, sequenced in a study of shared clonotypes between healthy human individuals. Sequenced by immunoSEQ multiplex PCR; TCRdb stores in-frame clones only, minus some. The data hold about 2 million clones, with 85% to 95% observed a single time. Sequenced: naive CD4+ T cells sorted from blood. Subset specified: CD45RA+ positively selected. Every receptor here comes from a man in his late teens or twenties in good health.

The chain combines TRBV21-1 with TRBJ1-2; the table's D call of TRBD1 was not tested on the DNA. TRBV21-1 is designated a pseudogene. This CDR3 contains 15 residues. For the CDR3, the DNA is TGTGCCAGCAGCAATAACAGGGGGCGCGGCTATGGCTACACCTTC. Encoded protein: CASSNNRGRGYGYTF.

CDR3 amino acids: CASRGLAGDSMELFF. DNA of the CDR3: TGTGCCAGTAGGGGACTAGCGGGAGATAGTATGGAGCTGTTTTTT. The chain couples TRBV19 to TRBJ2-2; 14 positions match TRBD2. CDR1 LNHDA and CDR2 SQIVND come from the germline V gene (reference sequence). The CDR3 consists of 15 residues. Trimming at V came to 6 bases and at J to 10 bases, leaving 7 bases not matched to a gene.

The chain employs TRBV15 and TRBJ2-1; D gene unclear. V was shortened by 0 bases and J by 4 bases, with 7 bases between the two germline ends. Germline V gene sequence: CDR1 LNHNV, CDR2 YYDKDF (reference sequence). The CDR3 spans 14 residues. The chain's CDR3 is CATSRDPGYNEQFF. CDR3 coding DNA: TGTGCCACCAGCAGAGATCCCGGGTACAATGAGCAGTTCTTC. The full variable domain, with the rest looked up from reference TRBV15 and TRBJ2-1, is DAMVIQNPRYQVTQFGKPVTLSCSQTLNHNVMYWYQQKSSQAPKLLFHYYDKDFNNEADTPDNFQSRRPNTSFCFLDIRSPGLGDTAMYLCATSRDPGYNEQFFGPGTRLTVL.

The chain couples TRBV28 to TRBJ2-5; D tentatively fits TRBD1 or TRBD2 (5 bases each). Germline V lookup: CDR1 MDHEN, CDR2 SYDVKM. This CDR3 has 15 amino acids. V was pared by 4 bases and J by 1 base, with 13 bases between. This CDR3 reads CASSSPGAAQETQYF. CDR3 coding DNA: TGTGCCAGCAGTTCCCCCGGGGCAGCCCAAGAGACCCAGTACTTC.

V usage is TRBV28 and J usage is TRBJ2-7; 7 nucleotides line up with TRBD2. The CDR3 extends over 14 amino acids. The V gene end was trimmed by 3 bases and the J gene end by 3 bases; junction bases not matched to a gene: 5. Per germline, CDR1 MDHEN and CDR2 SYDVKM. CDR3 sequence reads: CASSFRLARYEQYF. The CDR3 region has the DNA TGTGCCAGCAGTTTTCGACTAGCCCGCTACGAGCAGTACTTC. The whole variable domain, filled in from reference TRBV28 and TRBJ2-7, reads DVKVTQSSRYLVKRTGEKVFLECVQDMDHENMFWYRQDPGLGLRLIYFSYDVKMKEKGDIPEGYSVSREKKERFSLILESASTNQTSMYLCASSFRLARYEQYFGPGTRLTVT.

The V call is TRBV5-1, the J call TRBJ2-2; TRBD1 is a possible D gene (6 bases). Germline loops: CDR1 SGHRS, CDR2 YFSETQ. The CDR3 runs to 16 residues. V lost 1 base and J lost 6, with 16 bases in between. CDR3 sequence (DNA): TGCGCCAGCAGCTTGTTCCCAGGGGAGATGTCCGGGGAGCTGTTTTTT. Encoded protein: CASSLFPGEMSGELFF.

This CDR3 reads CASRMVGRVATSGANVLTF. CDR3 bases: TGTGCCAGTAGGATGGTTGGCAGGGTGGCTACCTCTGGGGCCAACGTCCTGACTTTC. This chain uses TRBV19 with TRBJ2-6, with D possibly matching TRBD1 (5 bases). Looked up from germline, CDR1 is LNHDA and CDR2 is SQIVND (reference sequence). The CDR3 runs to 19 residues. V lost 6 bases to trimming and J lost 0 bases, with 21 bases between them.

The rearrangement links TRBV11-2 to TRBJ2-5; tentatively, D is TRBD1 (5 bases). The CDR3 consists of 14 residues. The V end lost 3 bases, the J end lost 2 bases, and 10 bases lay between the germline ends. The germline gives CDR1 SGHAT, CDR2 FQNNGV. Here the CDR3 reads CASSFQGVQETQYF. DNA for the CDR3: TGTGCCAGCAGCTTTCAAGGGGTACAAGAGACCCAGTACTTC.

The chain recombines TRBV18 with TRBJ2-5, with a weak D call TRBD1 (5 bases). The CDR3 has 14 amino acids. V was shortened by 1 base and J by 5 bases, with 11 bases between the two germline ends. Germline CDR1 is KGHSH and CDR2 is LQKENI. The DNA of the CDR3 is TGTGCCAGCTCACCACTGCAGGGTTTCGAGACCCAGTACTTC. It is translated as CASSPLQGFETQYF. Using reference TRBV18 and TRBJ2-5 for the parts outside the CDR3, the full variable domain is NAGVMQNPRHLVRRRGQEARLRCSPMKGHSHVYWYRQLPEEGLKFMVYLQKENIIDESGMPKERFSAEFPKEGPSILRIQQVVRGDSAAYFCASSPLQGFETQYFGPGTRLLVL.

The CDR3 region is CASSPRRIQETQYF. CDR3 nucleotide sequence: TGTGCCAGCTCACCGAGGAGGATACAAGAGACCCAGTACTTC. The J gene is TRBJ2-5, the V gene TRBV18; tentatively, D is TRBD2 (5 bases). The length of the CDR3 is 14 residues. V was trimmed by 3 bases and J by 2 bases, leaving 10 bases between them. Germline CDR1 is KGHSH and CDR2 is LQKENI.

This clone was detected only once. The gene calls are TRBV6-6 and TRBJ2-3; TRBD2 matches at 8 bases. The germline V gene has CDR1 MNHNY and CDR2 SVGAGI (reference sequence). With 6 bases clipped from V and 2 bases from J, the junction kept 10 bases outside the gene matches. The CDR3 length is 16 residues. The CDR3 reads CASSPRPGGPTDTQYF. The CDR3 DNA follows: TGTGCCAGCAGCCCTCGCCCGGGGGGGCCCACAGATACGCAGTATTTT.

This sequence joins TRBV30 and TRBJ1-5; tentative D call: TRBD1 (5 bases). CDR3 size: 13 residues. V lost 1 base to trimming and J lost 4 bases, with 8 bases between them. Germline CDR1 and CDR2: GTSNPN and SVGIG (reference sequence). The CDR3 loop is CAWSGGLNQPQHF. CDR3 nucleotides: TGTGCCTGGAGTGGGGGCTTAAATCAGCCCCAGCATTTT.

The V call is TRBV19, the J call TRBJ1-5; weak D call: TRBD1 (6 bases). Germline-derived CDR1 and CDR2 are LNHDA and SQIVND (reference sequence). V dropped 4 bases and J dropped 1 base, with 11 bases sitting between them. The CDR3 has 15 residues. In DNA form, the CDR3 reads TGTGCCAGTAGTACCAGGGGAGAGAGCAATCAGCCCCAGCATTTT. As protein: CASSTRGESNQPQHF.

This clone was detected only a few times. Within the sample, other DNA sequences also encode this same CDR3. Here the CDR3 reads CASSEGQGNQPQHF. CDR3 bases: TGTGCCAGCAGTGAAGGACAGGGCAATCAGCCCCAGCATTTT. The chain carries TRBV6-1 and TRBJ1-5; D is perhaps TRBD1 (6 bases). CDR1 and CDR2 from the germline V gene are MNHNS and SASEGT. The CDR3 sequence is 14 residues long. Trimming removed 1 base at V and 2 bases at J, with 6 bases between.

The chain carries TRBV7-9 and TRBJ2-7, with D possibly being TRBD1 (6 bases). The CDR3 contains 14 residues. Germline V lookup: CDR1 SEHNR, CDR2 FQNEAQ (reference sequence). Deletions cut 3 bases from V and 6 bases from J, with 15 bases between. The CDR3, as DNA: TGTGCCAGCAGCTTCAGGGGTAGTTCAAGCGAGCAGTACTTC. This gives the protein CASSFRGSSSEQYF.

The rearrangement joins TRBV4-2 to TRBJ2-7; 7 bases fit TRBD2. The CDR3 spans 17 residues. The germline V gene encodes CDR1 LGHNA and CDR2 YNFKEQ. Trimming removed 2 bases from V and 1 base from J; junction bases left unmatched: 11. CDR3 protein: CASSQSRVGGTSYEQYF. CDR3 nucleotides: TGTGCCAGCAGCCAATCCCGAGTGGGGGGGACGTCCTACGAGCAGTACTTC.

Points on this clone: Compared with germline, one end of the junction differs, possibly owing to a read error. Other DNA sequences in the sample encode the same CDR3. The chain links TRBV6-1 to TRBJ2-7; TRBD2 might be the D (5 bases). This CDR3 has 15 residues. The germline gives CDR1 MNHNS, CDR2 SASEGT. CDR3 coding DNA: TGCGCCAGCAGTGGGCCTAGCCGCGCCTCCTACGAGCAGTACTTC. Translating it yields CASSGPSRASYEQYF.

About this clone itself: This specimen includes other DNA sequences encoding the same CDR3. The genes are TRBV5-1 and TRBJ2-7, with D perhaps TRBD1 (6 bases). Germline lookup yields CDR1 SGHRS and CDR2 YFSETQ. Trimming stripped 10 bases from V and 2 bases from J, with 13 bases between. This CDR3 contains 12 residues. The CDR3 nucleotides are TGCGCCTCGGCGGACAGTACCTACGAGCAGTACTTC. This translates into CASADSTYEQYF.

Notes on this clone: This clone may be a read error of a much larger clone one base away. V is TRBV7-9 and J is TRBJ2-7, with D possibly TRBD1 on 6 matching bases. This CDR3 has 14 amino acids. V was trimmed by 5 bases and J by 6 bases, leaving 17 bases between them. From germline, CDR1 is SEHNR and CDR2 FQNEAQ (reference sequence). CDR3 nucleotides: TGTGCCAGCAGCCTACAGGGCCTTCAAGGCGAGCAGTACTTC. Encoded protein: CASSLQGLQGEQYF.

V gene TRBV6-5 combines with J gene TRBJ2-3; D assignment may be TRBD1 or TRBD2 (5 bases each). Germline CDR1 reads MNHEY; CDR2 reads SVGAGI. Trimming cost V 0 bases and J 0 bases, with 10 bases left between them. The CDR3 length is 16 residues. The CDR3 here is CASSYSMRGSTDTQYF. CDR3 nucleotide sequence: TGTGCCAGCAGTTACTCGATGAGGGGAAGCACAGATACGCAGTATTTT.

V and J are TRBV5-6 and TRBJ2-1; weak D call: TRBD1 (6 bases). The V gene lost 4 bases and the J gene lost 8 bases, with 10 bases spanning the gap. From germline, CDR1 is SGHDT and CDR2 YYEEEE. This CDR3 comprises 12 residues. In nucleotides, the CDR3 is TGTGCCAGCAGCCCACAGGGCTATGAGCAGTTCTTC. Encoded protein: CASSPQGYEQFF.

The rearrangement links TRBV9 to TRBJ2-5, with 8 bases that match TRBD2. The CDR3 spans 15 residues. CDR1 and CDR2 (germline): SGDLS, YYNGEE. The trim removed 3 bases at V and 4 bases at J, leaving 8 bases unmatched. CDR3 in DNA: TGTGCCAGCAGCGCCCGAGATCGGGGGGGAGAGACCCAGTACTTC. Translating it yields CASSARDRGGETQYF. Complete variable domain (other parts from reference TRBV9 and TRBJ2-5): DSGVTQTPKHLITATGQRVTLRCSPRSGDLSVYWYQQSLDQGLQFLIQYYNGEERAKGNILERFSAQQFPDLHSELNLSSLELGDSALYFCASSARDRGGETQYFGPGTRLLVL.

V and J are TRBV2 and TRBJ2-3; the match to TRBD1 covers 7 bases. Per the germline V gene, CDR1 is SNHLY and CDR2 is FYNNEI. J lost 3 bases, V lost 6 bases, and 9 bases had no gene match. The CDR3 totals 15 residues. The DNA for the CDR3 is TGTGCCAGCAGCGTCGGCAGGGGGTTGACAGATACGCAGTATTTT. Translation: CASSVGRGLTDTQYF.

The chain links TRBV7-2 to TRBJ1-2; TRBD1 is a possible D gene (5 bases). The CDR3 length is 13 residues. Trimming took off 6 bases at V and 4 bases at J, with 12 bases between the two ends. Germline V CDR1 and CDR2: SGHTA, FQGNSA. CDR3 nucleotides: TGTGCCAGCAGGTCCGGGGCCCTCTATGGCTACACCTTC. Its protein product is CASRSGALYGYTF.

As to this clone: A read error may produce the germline difference seen at one junction end. This chain joins TRBV7-7 and TRBJ2-5; TRBD1 matches 11 bases. The CDR3 has 15 residues. The V gene's germline CDR1 is SSHAT and CDR2 FNYEAQ (reference sequence). The chain's CDR3 is CASSSRTGGTETQYF. The CDR3 DNA is TGTGCTAGCAGCTCAAGGACAGGGGGCACGGAGACCCAGTACTTC.

The J gene is TRBJ1-6, the V gene TRBV4-1; 10 bases align to TRBD1. The CDR3 has 15 residues. Germline V lookup: CDR1 MGHRA, CDR2 YSYEKL. With V trimmed by 4 bases and J by 5 bases, 2 bases remained unmatched. The CDR3 loop is CASSRGTGDNSPLHF. DNA of the CDR3: TGCGCCAGCAGCCGAGGGACAGGGGATAATTCACCCCTCCACTTT.

To note about this clone: A clone one base away is much larger, so this may be a read error. This rearrangement joins TRBV7-9 to TRBJ2-7; 11 bases agree with TRBD1. Per germline, CDR1 SEHNR and CDR2 FQNEAQ (reference sequence). This CDR3 is built from 15 residues. The junction had 5 bases not matched to a gene; V was cut back by 4 bases and J by 3 bases. The CDR3 here is CASSSGTGGYYEQYF. Here the CDR3 DNA reads TGTGCCAGCAGCTCCGGGACAGGGGGATACTACGAGCAGTACTTC.